Listed here are 25 T cell receptor beta chains from one sample, sequenced in a study of CD8 T cells in ankylosing spondylitis. One entry per CDR3 protein results from TCRdb running MiXCR on the 5' RACE reads. The repertoire includes around 150,000 distinct CDR3 sequences, roughly 10% of them detected once, and roughly 28% sits in the top ten. Sequences were obtained from blood, either unsorted or a sorted T cell fraction (not recorded which). These receptors originate from a male donor with ankylosing spondylitis or in good health (not recorded which).

This clonotype came up many times. The J gene is TRBJ2-1, the V gene TRBV4-1; the match to TRBD2 covers 9 bases. CDR3 length: 17 amino acids. Germline assignment: CDR1 MGHRA and CDR2 YSYEKL. V trimming: 4 bases; J trimming: 10 bases; junction bases outside the gene matches: 17. CDR3 nucleotides: TGCGCCAGCAGCCGCTCAACGGGGCGGGAGGGCCTAGGGGAGCAGTTCTTC. Translated, it gives CASSRSTGREGLGEQFF.

At least ten counts were recorded for this clonotype. The chain recombines TRBV3-1 with TRBJ2-1; TRBD2 matches 14 bases. J was trimmed by 9 bases and V by 4 bases; bases with no gene match: 8. The CDR3 covers 16 residues. CDR1 is LGHDT, CDR2 YNNKEL, per germline (reference sequence). The CDR3 spells CASSPRLAGGHSEQFF. The CDR3 bases are TGTGCCAGCAGCCCGCGACTAGCGGGAGGGCATAGTGAGCAGTTCTTC.

This clonotype has only a few counts. This chain connects TRBV7-2 to TRBJ2-3; TRBD2 matches at 7 bases. Germline V gives CDR1 SGHTA, CDR2 FQGNSA. Trimming at V came to 4 bases and at J to 1 base, leaving 5 bases not matched to a gene. The CDR3 is 15 residues long. The CDR3 region is CASSSASGGTDTQYF. CDR3 nucleotides: TGTGCCAGCAGCTCCGCTAGCGGCGGCACAGATACGCAGTATTTT.

The chain links TRBV7-9 to TRBJ2-1; tentative D call: TRBD2 (6 bases). V lost 1 base to trimming and J lost 14 bases, with 15 bases between them. The CDR3 loop spans 13 amino acids. Germline V gives CDR1 SEHNR, CDR2 FQNEAQ (reference sequence). CDR3 loop: CASSLEEGRLKFF. CDR3 coding DNA: TGTGCCAGCAGCTTAGAGGAGGGAAGGTTGAAGTTCTTC.

This chain links TRBV11-2 with TRBJ1-4; TRBD1 matches 8 bases. The ends lost 3 bases at V and 7 bases at J; junction bases unmatched: 4. Germline CDR1 and CDR2: SGHAT and FQNNGV. The CDR3 extends over 14 amino acids. CDR3 bases: TGTGCCAGCAGCTTTTCAGGGGGCGGTGAAAAACTGTTTTTT. It translates to CASSFSGGGEKLFF. The whole variable domain, remainder taken from reference TRBV11-2 and TRBJ1-4, is EAGVAQSPRYKIIEKRQSVAFWCNPISGHATLYWYQQILGQGPKLLIQFQNNGVVDDSQLPKDRFSAERLKGVDSTLKIQPAKLEDSAVYLCASSFSGGGEKLFFGSGTQLSVL.

This clonotype was recorded a few times. This chain uses TRBV15 with TRBJ1-5; weak D call: TRBD1 (5 bases). Germline CDR1 reads LNHNV; CDR2 reads YYDKDF (reference sequence). The V end lost 0 bases, the J end lost 1 base, and 7 bases lay between the germline ends. This CDR3 has 15 amino acids. The CDR3 DNA follows: TGTGCCACCAGCAGAGAACAGGCGAGCAATCAGCCCCAGCATTTT. Its protein is CATSREQASNQPQHF.

This clonotype has just a few counts. This chain joins TRBV12-3 or TRBV12-4 and TRBJ1-1; 9 bases align to TRBD1. The CDR3 is 13 amino acids. V was clipped by 5 bases and J by 5 bases; unmatched bases: 3. In DNA, the CDR3 is TGTGCCAGCAGTCGGGACAGGGCGACTGAAGCTTTCTTT. It specifies CASSRDRATEAFF.

This sequence joins TRBV27 and TRBJ1-4, with D unclear. CDR3 length: 13 residues. Germline assignment: CDR1 MNHEY and CDR2 SMNVEV (reference sequence). Trimming cost V 5 bases and J 8 bases, with 12 bases left between them. The CDR3 nucleotides read TGTGCCAGCAGTGTCCGGGGAGGAGAAAAACTGTTTTTT. Its protein product is CASSVRGGEKLFF.

The rearrangement joins TRBV18 to TRBJ2-6; TRBD1 aligns across 9 bases. The junction had 7 bases not matched to a gene; V was cut back by 5 bases and J by 2 bases. From germline, CDR1 is KGHSH and CDR2 LQKENI. The CDR3 extends over 17 amino acids. The chain's CDR3 is CASSSTGGDPGANVLTF. In DNA form, the CDR3 reads TGTGCCAGCTCATCCACAGGGGGCGACCCTGGGGCCAACGTCCTGACTTTC.

This clonotype was counted many times. The chain carries TRBV12-3 or TRBV12-4 and TRBJ2-2; D is possibly TRBD1 (6 bases). Trimming cost V 10 bases and J 7 bases, with 16 bases left between them. The CDR3 consists of 13 residues. The CDR3 DNA is TGTGCCACCAGGGGAGTAGATAGCGGGGAGCTGTTTTTT. Translating gives CATRGVDSGELFF.

This clonotype was recorded many times. This chain uses TRBV5-1 with TRBJ2-1, with TRBD1 identical over 10 bases. V gave up 4 bases and J gave up 2 bases; unmatched junction bases: 3. The V gene's germline CDR1 is SGHRS and CDR2 YFSETQ. This CDR3 region has 15 residues. The CDR3 DNA is TGCGCCAGCAGCACTGGACAGGGGGCCTACAATGAGCAGTTCTTC. This sequence encodes CASSTGQGAYNEQFF.

This clonotype was seen repeatedly, ten times or more. The chain recombines TRBV12-3 or TRBV12-4 with TRBJ2-3; the match to TRBD1 covers 8 bases. The CDR3 spans 17 residues. With V trimmed by 5 bases and J by 0 bases, 10 bases remained unmatched. Here the CDR3 DNA reads TGTGCCAGCAGTAAGTCCCGACAGGGGTCTAGCACAGATACGCAGTATTTT. It yields the protein CASSKSRQGSSTDTQYF.

This clonotype was observed many times. The V gene is TRBV27, the J gene TRBJ2-5, with 7 bases identical to TRBD1. Per germline, CDR1 MNHEY and CDR2 SMNVEV (reference sequence). The CDR3 has 14 amino acids. V was pared by 5 bases and J by 2 bases, with 5 bases of the junction left unmatched. The CDR3 here is CASSGTERQETQYF. The CDR3 nucleotides read TGTGCCAGCAGTGGGACAGAGAGACAAGAGACCCAGTACTTC.

In its sample, this clonotype was seen many times. This rearrangement joins TRBV5-1 to TRBJ1-1; a possible D gene is TRBD1 (6 bases). The CDR3 runs to 14 residues. Between the trimmed V and J ends, which lost 6 bases and 0 bases, there was a span of 12 bases. Germline CDR1 SGHRS, CDR2 YFSETQ. The chain's CDR3 is CASTPGAVNTEAFF. For the CDR3, the DNA is TGCGCCAGCACCCCGGGGGCCGTGAACACTGAAGCTTTCTTT.

This clonotype was detected ten times or more. The chain is built from TRBV12-3 or TRBV12-4 and TRBJ1-2, with D possibly TRBD1 on 5 matching bases. This CDR3 spans 17 amino acids. V gave up 7 bases and J gave up 4 bases, with 25 bases separating them. CDR3 sequence reads: CASTSWGETVRGYGYTF. In DNA, the CDR3 is TGTGCCAGCACCTCGTGGGGGGAAACTGTTCGCGGCTATGGCTACACCTTC.

This clonotype was seen many times. V and J are TRBV4-1 and TRBJ2-7, with D tentatively TRBD1 or TRBD2 (5 bases each). Trimming took 0 bases from V and 5 from J, leaving 17 bases between them. Germline V gene sequence: CDR1 MGHRA, CDR2 YSYEKL. The CDR3 is 16 residues long. The CDR3, as DNA: TGCGCCAGCAGCCAAGAGAGTGCAGGGAGTAGGAACGAGCAGTACTTC. Its translation is CASSQESAGSRNEQYF.

As regards this clonotype: At one of its ends the junction is not consistent with the germline gene, which may arise from a read error. The rearrangement joins TRBV9 to TRBJ2-3; 7 nucleotides align to TRBD1. The CDR3 spans 15 residues. The germline gives CDR1 SGDLS, CDR2 YYNGEE. The CDR3 region is CVSSPRTGPTDTQYF. CDR3 bases: TGTGTCAGCAGCCCTCGGACAGGTCCCACAGATACGCAGTATTTT.

This clonotype occurred many times. V usage is TRBV10-3 and J usage is TRBJ2-5; D is ambiguous. The V and J ends lost 0 bases and 5 bases respectively, with 4 bases between them. The germline gives CDR1 ENHRY, CDR2 SYGVKD. The CDR3 runs to 12 residues. The DNA for the CDR3 is TGTGCCATCAGTGAGTCAGAGGAGACCCAGTACTTC. Its protein product is CAISESEETQYF.

Comment on this clonotype: One junction end does not reproduce the germline sequence, and a read error may be involved. In DNA, the CDR3 is TGTGCCAGCAGCTCCCTACCTAGACAGGGGGCGAACCTCCTCCTCTCTGGGACCAACGTCCTGACTTTC. Translated: CASSSLPRQGANLLLSGTNVLTF. The J gene is TRBJ2-6, the V gene TRBV7-6; TRBD1 aligns across 10 bases. CDR1 SGHVS and CDR2 FNYEAQ come from the germline V gene. This CDR3 is 23 amino acids long.

Many counts were recorded for this clonotype. V gene TRBV12-3 or TRBV12-4 combines with J gene TRBJ1-1; 10 nucleotides line up with TRBD1. The V gene end was trimmed by 2 bases and the J gene end by 6 bases; junction bases not matched to a gene: 6. The CDR3 consists of 15 residues. CDR3 loop: CASSLFRQGAAEAFF. CDR3 DNA sequence: TGTGCCAGCAGTTTATTTCGACAGGGGGCGGCTGAAGCTTTCTTT.

This clonotype was seen only a few times. V usage is TRBV5-1 and J usage is TRBJ2-3; D may be TRBD2 (6 bases). The CDR3 is 15 amino acids. V was trimmed by 6 bases and J by 0 bases, leaving 14 bases between them. Germline CDR1 and CDR2: SGHRS and YFSETQ. CDR3 protein: CASTLAGYSTDTQYF. The CDR3 nucleotides are TGCGCCAGCACATTGGCGGGGTACAGCACAGATACGCAGTATTTT.

This clonotype showed up many times. The chain combines TRBV13 with TRBJ1-2; D unclear. The V end was cut by 5 bases, the J end by 4 bases, with 23 bases between. From germline, CDR1 is PRHDT and CDR2 FYEKMQ (reference sequence). This CDR3 has 17 amino acids. The CDR3 DNA sequence: TGTGCCAGCAGCCCCCGAAAGGGTACGACTATCTCCTATGGCTACACCTTC. Translated, it gives CASSPRKGTTISYGYTF.

This clonotype was detected many times. The V and J genes are TRBV12-3 or TRBV12-4 and TRBJ2-7, with 7 bases identical to TRBD1. The CDR3 is 14 amino acids. After removal of 3 bases from V and 0 bases from J, the junction contained 2 bases not matched to a gene. In nucleotides, the CDR3 is TGTGCCAGCAGTTTGGACAGGAGCTCCTACGAGCAGTACTTC. Translated: CASSLDRSSYEQYF.

There are a few counts of this clonotype. The V call is TRBV7-6, the J call TRBJ2-2, with D perhaps matching TRBD1 or TRBD2 (6 bases each). Per germline, CDR1 SGHVS and CDR2 FNYEAQ. CDR3 length: 15 amino acids. V dropped 0 bases and J dropped 3 bases, with 8 bases sitting between them. In nucleotides, the CDR3 is TGTGCCAGCAGCTTAGCGGGGGGCCACACCGGGGAGCTGTTTTTT. Residues: CASSLAGGHTGELFF.

The J gene is TRBJ2-2, the V gene TRBV18; D is unclear. The ends were cut back, 6 bases at V and 3 bases at J, with 8 bases in the middle. Germline lookup yields CDR1 KGHSH and CDR2 LQKENI. The CDR3 contains 13 residues. The CDR3 DNA is TGTGCCAGCTCCCTAAAGGACACCGGGGAGCTGTTTTTT. It yields the protein CASSLKDTGELFF. The full variable domain, with the rest looked up from reference TRBV18 and TRBJ2-2, is NAGVMQNPRHLVRRRGQEARLRCSPMKGHSHVYWYRQLPEEGLKFMVYLQKENIIDESGMPKERFSAEFPKEGPSILRIQQVVRGDSAAYFCASSLKDTGELFFGEGSRLTVL.